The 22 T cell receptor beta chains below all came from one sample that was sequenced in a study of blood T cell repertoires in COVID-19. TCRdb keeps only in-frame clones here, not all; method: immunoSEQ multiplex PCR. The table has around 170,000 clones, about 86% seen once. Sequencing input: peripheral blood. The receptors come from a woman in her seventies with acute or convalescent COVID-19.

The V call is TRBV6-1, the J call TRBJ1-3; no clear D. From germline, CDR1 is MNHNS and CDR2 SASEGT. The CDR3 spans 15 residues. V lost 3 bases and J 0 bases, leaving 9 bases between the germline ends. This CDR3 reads CASSEGPLSGNTIYF. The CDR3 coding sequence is TGTGCCAGCAGTGAGGGCCCCCTCTCTGGAAACACCATATATTTT.

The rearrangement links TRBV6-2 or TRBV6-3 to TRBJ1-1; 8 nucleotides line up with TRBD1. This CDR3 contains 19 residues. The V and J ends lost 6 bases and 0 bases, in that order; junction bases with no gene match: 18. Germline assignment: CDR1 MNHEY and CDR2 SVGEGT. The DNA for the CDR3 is TGTGCCAGCAGCGCCGAGAACAGGGGGACCTCAGAAGTGAACACTGAAGCTTTCTTT. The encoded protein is CASSAENRGTSEVNTEAFF.

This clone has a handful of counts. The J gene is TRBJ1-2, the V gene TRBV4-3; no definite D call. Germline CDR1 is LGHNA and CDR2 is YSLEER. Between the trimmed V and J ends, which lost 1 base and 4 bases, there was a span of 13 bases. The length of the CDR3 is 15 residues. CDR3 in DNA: TGCGCCAGCAGCCAAGGGTGGCAGGTGGGCTATGGCTACACCTTC. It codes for CASSQGWQVGYGYTF.

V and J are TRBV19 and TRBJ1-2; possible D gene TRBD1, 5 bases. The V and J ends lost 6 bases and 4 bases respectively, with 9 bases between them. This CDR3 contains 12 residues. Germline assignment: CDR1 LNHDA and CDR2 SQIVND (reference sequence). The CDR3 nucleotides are TGTGCCAGTAGGCGGGGGGGCTATGGCTACACCTTC. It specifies CASRRGGYGYTF.

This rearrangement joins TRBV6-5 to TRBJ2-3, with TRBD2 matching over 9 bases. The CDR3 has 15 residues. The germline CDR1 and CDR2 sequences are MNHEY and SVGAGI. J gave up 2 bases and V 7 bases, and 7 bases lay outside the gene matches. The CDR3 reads CASNPLAGHTDTQYF. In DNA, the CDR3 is TGTGCCAGCAACCCACTAGCGGGTCACACAGATACGCAGTATTTT.

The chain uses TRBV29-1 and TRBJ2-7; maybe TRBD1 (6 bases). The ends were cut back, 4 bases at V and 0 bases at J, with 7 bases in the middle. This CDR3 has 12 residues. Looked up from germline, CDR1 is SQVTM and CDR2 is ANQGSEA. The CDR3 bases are TGCAGCGTTGGGGACAACTCCTACGAGCAGTACTTC. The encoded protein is CSVGDNSYEQYF.

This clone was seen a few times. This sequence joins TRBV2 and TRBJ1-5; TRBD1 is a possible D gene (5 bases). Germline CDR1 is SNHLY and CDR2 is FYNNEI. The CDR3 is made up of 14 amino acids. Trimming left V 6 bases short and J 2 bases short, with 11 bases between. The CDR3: CASSRTGRNQPQHF. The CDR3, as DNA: TGTGCCAGCAGCCGTACAGGACGCAATCAGCCCCAGCATTTT.

The CDR3 DNA sequence: TGTGCCAGCAGTCCCTCAGACTTCGGTTGGACTGAAGCTTTCTTT. Translating gives CASSPSDFGWTEAFF. The chain combines TRBV28 with TRBJ1-1; unclear D gene. This CDR3 is built from 15 residues. CDR1 MDHEN and CDR2 SYDVKM come from the germline V gene. The ends were cut back, 5 bases at V and 5 bases at J, with 18 bases in the middle. Drawing the rest from reference TRBV28 and TRBJ1-1, the complete variable domain is DVKVTQSSRYLVKRTGEKVFLECVQDMDHENMFWYRQDPGLGLRLIYFSYDVKMKEKGDIPEGYSVSREKKERFSLILESASTNQTSMYLCASSPSDFGWTEAFFGQGTRLTVV.

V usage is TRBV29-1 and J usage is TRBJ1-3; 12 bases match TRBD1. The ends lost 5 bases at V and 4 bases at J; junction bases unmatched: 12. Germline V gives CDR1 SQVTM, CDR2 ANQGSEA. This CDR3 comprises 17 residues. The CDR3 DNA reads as TGCAGCGTTTCTCGGGACAGGGGGCCCGCGGCGGGAAACACCATATATTTT. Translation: CSVSRDRGPAAGNTIYF. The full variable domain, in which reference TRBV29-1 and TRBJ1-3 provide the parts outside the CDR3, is SAVISQKPSRDICQRGTSLTIQCQVDSQVTMMFWYRQQPGQSLTLIATANQGSEATYESGFVIDKFPISRPNLTFSTLTVSNMSPEDSSIYLCSVSRDRGPAAGNTIYFGEGSWLTVV.

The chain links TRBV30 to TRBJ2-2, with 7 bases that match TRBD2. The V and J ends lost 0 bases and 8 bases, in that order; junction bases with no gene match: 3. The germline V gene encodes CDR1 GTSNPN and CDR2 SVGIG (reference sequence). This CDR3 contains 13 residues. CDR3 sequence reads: CAWSVRGGGELFF. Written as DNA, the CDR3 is TGTGCCTGGAGTGTACGCGGGGGTGGGGAGCTGTTTTTT.

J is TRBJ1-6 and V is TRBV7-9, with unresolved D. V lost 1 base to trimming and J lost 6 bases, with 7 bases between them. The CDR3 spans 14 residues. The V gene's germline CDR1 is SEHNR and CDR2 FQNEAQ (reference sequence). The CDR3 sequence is CASSLGRSNSPLHF. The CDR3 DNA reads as TGTGCCAGCAGCTTAGGGAGGAGTAATTCACCCCTCCACTTT. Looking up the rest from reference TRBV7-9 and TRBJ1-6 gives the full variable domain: DTGVSQNPRHKITKRGQNVTFRCDPISEHNRLYWYRQTLGQGPEFLTYFQNEAQLEKSRLLSDRFSAERPKGSFSTLEIQRTEQGDSAMYLCASSLGRSNSPLHFGNGTRLTVT.

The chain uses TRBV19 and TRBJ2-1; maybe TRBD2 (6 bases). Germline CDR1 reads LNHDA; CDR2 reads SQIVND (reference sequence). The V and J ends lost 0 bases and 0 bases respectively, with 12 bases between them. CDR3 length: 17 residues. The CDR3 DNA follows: TGTGCCAGTAGTATAGACCTAGCGCCAAGCTCCTACAATGAGCAGTTCTTC. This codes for CASSIDLAPSSYNEQFF.

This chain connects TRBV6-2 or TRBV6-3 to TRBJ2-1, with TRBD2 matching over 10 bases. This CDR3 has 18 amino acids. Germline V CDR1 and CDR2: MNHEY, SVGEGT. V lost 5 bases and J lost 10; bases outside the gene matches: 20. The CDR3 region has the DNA TGTGCCAGCAGTCCCCGACGCCAAGGAAGCGGGGGGGCGGGGGAGCAGTTCTTC. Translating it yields CASSPRRQGSGGAGEQFF.

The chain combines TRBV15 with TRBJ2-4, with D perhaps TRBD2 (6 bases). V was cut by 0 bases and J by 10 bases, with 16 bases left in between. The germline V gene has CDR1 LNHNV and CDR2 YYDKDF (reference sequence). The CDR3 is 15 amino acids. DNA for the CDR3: TGTGCCACCAGCAGAGATCTCGGAGGGATAGGGATTCAGTACTTC. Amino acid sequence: CATSRDLGGIGIQYF.

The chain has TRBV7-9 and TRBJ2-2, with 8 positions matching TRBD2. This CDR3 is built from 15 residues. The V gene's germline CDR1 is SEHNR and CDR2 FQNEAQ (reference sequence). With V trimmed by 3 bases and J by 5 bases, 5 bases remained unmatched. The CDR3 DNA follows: TGTGCCAGCAGCTTCGTCGGCGGGGGGACCGGGGAGCTGTTTTTT. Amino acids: CASSFVGGGTGELFF.

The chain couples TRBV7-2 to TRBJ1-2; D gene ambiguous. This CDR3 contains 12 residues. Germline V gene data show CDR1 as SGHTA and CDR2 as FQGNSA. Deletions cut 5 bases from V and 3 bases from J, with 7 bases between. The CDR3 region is CASSREHYGYTF. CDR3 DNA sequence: TGTGCCAGCAGCCGGGAACACTATGGCTACACCTTC.

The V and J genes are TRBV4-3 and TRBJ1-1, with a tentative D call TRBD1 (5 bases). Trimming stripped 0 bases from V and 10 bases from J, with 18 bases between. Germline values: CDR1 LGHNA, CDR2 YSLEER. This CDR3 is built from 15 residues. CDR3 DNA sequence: TGCGCCAGCAGCCAAGATTTTAGAGGATTCGACAGAGCTTTCTTT. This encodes CASSQDFRGFDRAFF.

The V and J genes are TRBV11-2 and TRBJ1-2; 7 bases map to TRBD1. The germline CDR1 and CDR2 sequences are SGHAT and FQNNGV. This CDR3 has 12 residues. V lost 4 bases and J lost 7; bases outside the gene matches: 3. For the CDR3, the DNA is TGTGCCAGCAGCTGGGCAGGGGGTGGCTACACCTTC. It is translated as CASSWAGGGYTF.

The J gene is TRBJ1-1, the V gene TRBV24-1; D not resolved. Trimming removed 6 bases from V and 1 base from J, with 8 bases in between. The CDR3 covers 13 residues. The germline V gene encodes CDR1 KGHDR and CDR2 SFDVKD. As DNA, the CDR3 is TGTGCCACCAGTCGGGGATCGAACACTGAAGCTTTCTTT. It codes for CATSRGSNTEAFF.

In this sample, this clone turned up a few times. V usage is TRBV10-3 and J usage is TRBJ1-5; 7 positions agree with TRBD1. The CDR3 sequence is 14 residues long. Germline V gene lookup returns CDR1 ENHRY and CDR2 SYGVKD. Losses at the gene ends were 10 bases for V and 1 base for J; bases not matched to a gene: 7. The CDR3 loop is CATETGRSNQPQHF. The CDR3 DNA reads TGTGCCACGGAGACAGGGCGCAGCAATCAGCCCCAGCATTTT.

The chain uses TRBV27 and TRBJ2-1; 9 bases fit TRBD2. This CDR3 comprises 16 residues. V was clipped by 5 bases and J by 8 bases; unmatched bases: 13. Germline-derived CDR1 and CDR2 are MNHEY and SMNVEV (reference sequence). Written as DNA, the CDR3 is TGTGCCAGCAGTATCCGGGGGACTAGCTTCAGCGATGAGCAGTTCTTC. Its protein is CASSIRGTSFSDEQFF.

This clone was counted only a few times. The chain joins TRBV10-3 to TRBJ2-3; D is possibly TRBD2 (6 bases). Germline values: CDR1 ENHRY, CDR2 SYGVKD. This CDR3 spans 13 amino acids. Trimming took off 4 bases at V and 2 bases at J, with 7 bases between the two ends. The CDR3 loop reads CAISAGDTDTQYF. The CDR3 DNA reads TGTGCCATCAGTGCGGGGGACACAGATACGCAGTATTTT.